Shown below are 10 T cell receptor beta chains from a single sample sequenced in a study of response to subunit inactivated influenza vaccine. TCRdb passed the RT-PCR reads through MiXCR, listing each CDR3 protein once. This sample carries 610,000 or so distinct CDR3 sequences, about 14% of them seen once, and the ten largest clones take around 10%. The sample in question was PBMCs from blood, obtained roughly 12 days after vaccination. These receptors were collected from a man between 45 and 60 years old who received an inactivated influenza vaccine.

This chain's CDR3 is CSVLRGNTIYF. CDR3 nucleotide sequence: TGCAGCGTTTTGCGGGGAAACACCATATATTTT. The chain links TRBV29-1 to TRBJ1-3; D gene unclear. The V gene lost 5 bases and the J gene lost 4 bases, with 6 bases spanning the gap. Germline CDR1 reads SQVTM; CDR2 reads ANQGSEA. This CDR3 has 11 residues.

This clonotype has ten or more counts. The chain uses TRBV27 and TRBJ1-6; D is undetermined. Trimming removed 4 bases at V and 5 bases at J, with 3 bases between. Germline assignment: CDR1 MNHEY and CDR2 SMNVEV (reference sequence). The CDR3 extends over 12 amino acids. The CDR3 DNA is TGTGCCAGCAGTTACAATAATTCACCCCTCCACTTT. This codes for CASSYNNSPLHF.

The gene calls are TRBV7-8 and TRBJ1-2; D gene ambiguous. CDR1 and CDR2 from the germline V gene are SGHVS and FQNEAQ. The V and J ends lost 2 bases and 0 bases respectively, with 7 bases between them. The CDR3 covers 14 residues. The CDR3 DNA reads TGTGCCAGCAGCTTACCAGGAACTAACTATGGCTACACCTTC. Translated, it gives CASSLPGTNYGYTF.

This clonotype was observed a handful of times. The chain has TRBV7-8 and TRBJ1-2; 8 nucleotides match TRBD1. Germline V gene sequence: CDR1 SGHVS, CDR2 FQNEAQ. This CDR3 is 13 amino acids long. V lost 7 bases to trimming and J lost 3 bases; unmatched junction nucleotides: 4. The CDR3 region has the DNA TGTGCCAGCACCTCGGGACAGGACTATGGCTACACCTTC. Protein sequence: CASTSGQDYGYTF.

This clonotype was detected only a few times. V is TRBV12-3 or TRBV12-4 and J is TRBJ2-1; D is unresolved. The CDR3 totals 13 residues. Trimming stripped 5 bases from V and 2 bases from J, with 7 bases between. The CDR3 nucleotides read TGTGCCAGCAGTCTCCTCACCTACAATGAGCAGTTCTTC. Translating it yields CASSLLTYNEQFF.

The DNA of the CDR3 is TGTGCCAGCAGCTTTAGGGGGGCCCAAGAGACCCAGTACTTC. This codes for CASSFRGAQETQYF. This chain connects TRBV7-2 to TRBJ2-5, with D perhaps being TRBD1 or TRBD2 (6 bases each). The V gene lost 3 bases and the J gene lost 1 base, with 9 bases spanning the gap. Per germline, CDR1 SGHTA and CDR2 FQGNSA. The CDR3 is 14 residues long.

This clonotype came up many times. The chain joins TRBV9 to TRBJ2-5, with D perhaps TRBD1 (6 bases). This CDR3 spans 15 amino acids. Looked up from germline, CDR1 is SGDLS and CDR2 is YYNGEE. Trimming removed 0 bases from V and 2 bases from J, with 11 bases in between. CDR3 bases: TGTGCCAGCAGCGTAGGGACAGTCGGACAAGAGACCCAGTACTTC. As protein: CASSVGTVGQETQYF.

This clonotype was observed at least ten times. The rearrangement links TRBV12-3 or TRBV12-4 to TRBJ2-3, with 15 nucleotides matching TRBD2. This CDR3 spans 17 amino acids. Germline trimming cut 5 bases from V and 0 bases from J; bases unmatched to any gene: 3. In DNA, the CDR3 is TGTGCCAGCAGTCGGACTAGCGGGGGGGTTAGCACAGATACGCAGTATTTT. Amino acids: CASSRTSGGVSTDTQYF.

This clonotype was found a few times. The chain uses TRBV15 and TRBJ2-3; D remains unclear. The germline V gene encodes CDR1 LNHNV and CDR2 YYDKDF (reference sequence). V was cut by 0 bases and J by 10 bases, with 11 bases left in between. This CDR3 has 13 residues. CDR3: CATSRDGVFAQYF. As DNA, the CDR3 is TGTGCCACCAGCAGAGATGGGGTCTTCGCGCAGTATTTT. Supplemented by reference TRBV15 and TRBJ2-3, the full variable domain reads DAMVIQNPRYQVTQFGKPVTLSCSQTLNHNVMYWYQQKSSQAPKLLFHYYDKDFNNEADTPDNFQSRRPNTSFCFLDIRSPGLGDTAMYLCATSRDGVFAQYFGPGTRLTVL.

The rearrangement links TRBV5-1 to TRBJ2-1, with D perhaps TRBD2 (6 bases). The CDR3 is made up of 13 amino acids. V lost 6 bases, J lost 6 bases, and 13 bases lay in between. Germline V gene lookup returns CDR1 SGHRS and CDR2 YFSETQ. CDR3 coding DNA: TGCGCCAGCAACTTAACTAGCACCAATGAGCAGTTCTTC. Protein product: CASNLTSTNEQFF. The whole variable domain, filled in from reference TRBV5-1 and TRBJ2-1, reads KAGVTQTPRYLIKTRGQQVTLSCSPISGHRSVSWYQQTPGQGLQFLFEYFSETQRNKGNFPGRFSGRQFSNSRSEMNVSTLELGDSALYLCASNLTSTNEQFFGPGTRLTVL.